Below, 24 T cell receptor beta chains from the same sample are listed, as sequenced in a study of patients and donors after allogeneic stem cell transplantation. One entry per CDR3 protein, called by TCRdb with MiXCR from the RT-PCR reads. The repertoire holds some 880,000 distinct CDR3 sequences, with about a sixth as singletons. Sequences were obtained from blood, either unsorted or a sorted T cell fraction (not recorded which). These receptors originate from a human donor who was either an allogeneic HSCT recipient or a stem cell or donor lymphocyte infusion donor (not recorded which). It is not recorded whose cells these are; they may come from a transplant donor.

The chain combines TRBV9 with TRBJ1-2; D is possibly TRBD1 (5 bases). Germline V gene sequence: CDR1 SGDLS, CDR2 YYNGEE. V was clipped by 3 bases and J by 5 bases, with 17 bases between them. The length of the CDR3 is 15 residues. The CDR3 region has the DNA TGTGCCAGCAGCGAGGGGCCGGGACGGAATTATGGCTACACCTTC. It translates to CASSEGPGRNYGYTF.

This clonotype was recorded at least ten times. This rearrangement joins TRBV12-3 or TRBV12-4 to TRBJ2-3, with D unclear. The V and J ends lost 1 base and 4 bases respectively, with 6 bases between them. There are 13 residues in the CDR3. The CDR3 sequence: CASSLDGSDTQYF. The CDR3 bases are TGTGCCAGCAGTTTAGATGGGTCAGATACGCAGTATTTT.

The table lists this clonotype with a few counts. The chain couples TRBV12-3 or TRBV12-4 to TRBJ2-3; TRBD2 agrees at 10 bases. Trimming cost V 3 bases and J 1 base; bases outside gene matches: 4. The length of the CDR3 is 16 residues. For the CDR3, the DNA is TGTGCCAGCAGTTTTGGAGCGGGGGGGCGCACAGATACGCAGTATTTT. This encodes CASSFGAGGRTDTQYF.

J is TRBJ2-5 and V is TRBV6-5, with 7 bases identical to TRBD1. The CDR3 covers 12 residues. V trimming: 6 bases; J trimming: 14 bases; junction bases outside the gene matches: 12. The germline V gene encodes CDR1 MNHEY and CDR2 SVGAGI. This CDR3 is CASSRDRVSSYF. Here the CDR3 DNA reads TGTGCCAGCAGCCGCGACAGGGTCTCGTCATACTTC.

In its sample, this clonotype was seen once. The rearrangement uses TRBV6-5 and TRBJ2-7, with D possibly matching TRBD1 (6 bases). The CDR3 length is 12 residues. CDR1 is MNHEY, CDR2 SVGAGI, per germline. Trimming removed 8 bases at V and 5 bases at J, with 13 bases between. Written as DNA, the CDR3 is TGTGCCAGCGGCTACAGGGTGGACGAGCAGTACTTC. Translated: CASGYRVDEQYF.

This chain connects TRBV27 to TRBJ2-7; 7 positions match TRBD2. Germline-derived CDR1 and CDR2 are MNHEY and SMNVEV (reference sequence). The CDR3 runs 15 residues. Unmatched junction bases numbered 5, after V lost 0 bases and J lost 3 bases. Written as DNA, the CDR3 is TGTGCCAGCAGTTTATCAGGCGGGAGTAACTACGAGCAGTACTTC. It is translated as CASSLSGGSNYEQYF.

The rearrangement uses TRBV5-4 and TRBJ2-1; TRBD1 aligns across 8 bases. J lost 8 bases, V lost 1 base, and 8 bases had no gene match. This CDR3 comprises 15 residues. CDR1 SGHNT and CDR2 YYREEE come from the germline V gene (reference sequence). CDR3 nucleotides: TGTGCCAGCAGCTTGAGTTTGGACAGGGACCATGAGCAGTTCTTC. Amino acids: CASSLSLDRDHEQFF.

A few counts support this clonotype. V is TRBV5-1 and J is TRBJ2-1; 10 nucleotides match TRBD2. Germline-derived CDR1 and CDR2 are SGHRS and YFSETQ. J was trimmed by 0 bases and V by 4 bases; bases with no gene match: 10. The CDR3 contains 18 residues. CDR3 in amino acids: CASSPRLAGAGSYNEQFF. Here the CDR3 DNA reads TGCGCCAGCAGCCCGCGGCTAGCGGGAGCCGGCTCCTACAATGAGCAGTTCTTC.

This clonotype was observed a handful of times. The J gene is TRBJ1-5, the V gene TRBV7-9; D ambiguous. This CDR3 is built from 14 residues. The V gene lost 5 bases and the J gene lost 5 bases, with 13 bases spanning the gap. CDR1 SEHNR and CDR2 FQNEAQ come from the germline V gene (reference sequence). The CDR3 nucleotides read TGTGCCAGCAGCCGGACTGGGATCGATCAGCCCCAGCATTTT. This encodes CASSRTGIDQPQHF.

Comments on this clonotype: The junction differs from germline at one of its ends, possibly a read error. J is TRBJ1-5 and V is TRBV5-1; 9 bases are a match to TRBD1. The CDR3 runs 13 residues. The germline gives CDR1 SGHRS, CDR2 YFSETQ. The CDR3 loop is CASSLYGTGSESF. For the CDR3, the DNA is TGCGCCAGCAGCTTGTACGGGACAGGGTCGGAGTCGTTT.

The table lists this clonotype with a few counts. This rearrangement joins TRBV12-3 or TRBV12-4 to TRBJ2-1; D gene unclear. The CDR3 loop spans 12 amino acids. Trimming pared 0 bases from V and 15 bases from J, leaving 12 bases between. CDR3 residues: CASSLATSTSFF. CDR3 sequence (DNA): TGTGCCAGCAGTTTAGCTACGAGTACCTCGTTCTTC.

V gene TRBV27 combines with J gene TRBJ2-1; TRBD2 agrees at 7 bases. The germline gives CDR1 MNHEY, CDR2 SMNVEV (reference sequence). The CDR3 has 15 amino acids. Germline trimming cut 10 bases from V and 7 bases from J; bases unmatched to any gene: 16. The CDR3 DNA reads as TGTGCCACCTTCGGATTCGCGGGAGAGGGGAATGAGCAGTTCTTC. This gives the protein CATFGFAGEGNEQFF.

The chain has TRBV30 and TRBJ1-2; 8 bases line up with TRBD1. CDR3 length equals 14 residues. V gave up 5 bases and J gave up 3 bases; unmatched junction bases: 8. Germline V gene data show CDR1 as GTSNPN and CDR2 as SVGIG (reference sequence). This CDR3 is CAWSLATGDYGYTF. DNA of the CDR3: TGTGCCTGGTCCCTAGCGACAGGGGACTATGGCTACACCTTC.

This chain joins TRBV10-3 and TRBJ2-5; 9 bases are a match to TRBD1. This CDR3 is built from 15 residues. V was clipped by 2 bases and J by 4 bases; unmatched bases: 5. In germline, CDR1 is ENHRY, CDR2 SYGVKD. This CDR3 is CAISEGTGSGETQYF. The CDR3 DNA is TGTGCCATCAGTGAGGGGACAGGGTCGGGAGAGACCCAGTACTTC.

The V and J genes are TRBV9 and TRBJ2-7; TRBD2 aligns across 9 bases. Germline loops: CDR1 SGDLS, CDR2 YYNGEE. V gave up 3 bases and J gave up 2 bases; unmatched junction bases: 6. The CDR3 runs to 15 residues. The CDR3, as DNA: TGTGCCAGCAGCGCTCTAGCGGGGCGAACCTACGAGCAGTACTTC. Amino acid sequence: CASSALAGRTYEQYF.

The chain uses TRBV12-3 or TRBV12-4 and TRBJ2-1; D call uncertain. The V gene lost 3 bases and the J gene lost 0 bases, with 12 bases spanning the gap. CDR3 size: 16 residues. CDR3 in DNA: TGTGCCAGCAGTTTTCGTGGACCCAGCTCCTACAATGAGCAGTTCTTC. It yields the protein CASSFRGPSSYNEQFF.

This clonotype came up a few times. The genes are TRBV20-1 and TRBJ1-5, with 12 bases that match TRBD1. Unmatched junction bases numbered 13, after V lost 6 bases and J lost 10 bases. This CDR3 comprises 15 residues. CDR1 and CDR2 (germline): DFQATT, SNEGSKA (reference sequence). CDR3 amino acids: CSARPGQGASGPQHF. The CDR3 region has the DNA TGCAGTGCGAGACCGGGACAGGGGGCATCAGGCCCCCAGCATTTT.

Written as DNA, the CDR3 is TGTGCCAGCAGAGCGGGAGGGGGACAACAAGAGACCCAGTACTTC. It codes for CASRAGGGQQETQYF. The V and J genes are TRBV2 and TRBJ2-5; 10 bases match TRBD2. The CDR3 is made up of 15 amino acids. Germline values: CDR1 SNHLY, CDR2 FYNNEI. Trimming at V came to 6 bases and at J to 2 bases, leaving 6 bases not matched to a gene.

The chain has TRBV3-1 and TRBJ2-2; TRBD1 matches 7 bases. Losses at the gene ends were 4 bases for V and 13 bases for J; bases not matched to a gene: 9. Per germline, CDR1 LGHDT and CDR2 YNNKEL (reference sequence). There are 13 residues in the CDR3. CDR3 DNA sequence: TGTGCCAGCAGCCCGGACAGGTCAAGGGTGCTGTTTTTT. Its translation: CASSPDRSRVLFF.

Only a few counts were recorded for this clonotype. J is TRBJ2-5 and V is TRBV5-6; the match to TRBD2 covers 11 bases. CDR3 length equals 16 residues. Germline V gene lookup returns CDR1 SGHDT and CDR2 YYEEEE. V lost 4 bases and J lost 6; bases outside the gene matches: 11. The CDR3 coding sequence is TGTGCCAGCAGCCTTACTAGCGGGAGTGGCCGTAAGACCCAGTACTTC. Amino acids: CASSLTSGSGRKTQYF.

In nucleotides, the CDR3 is TGTGCCAGCAGTTTAACCCTGATGGGAAACACCATATATTTT. Translating it yields CASSLTLMGNTIYF. V usage is TRBV27 and J usage is TRBJ1-3; D is ambiguous. The ends were cut back, 2 bases at V and 4 bases at J, with 9 bases in the middle. The germline CDR1 and CDR2 sequences are MNHEY and SMNVEV (reference sequence). The CDR3 is 14 amino acids.

This clonotype was recorded a few times. The CDR3 is CASSLNPSRIAGELFF. DNA of the CDR3: TGTGCCAGCAGCTTAAACCCTAGCAGGATCGCCGGGGAGCTGTTTTTT. The V call is TRBV7-3, the J call TRBJ2-2; D may be TRBD2 (5 bases). V shed 1 base and J shed 6 bases, with 15 bases lying between them. The CDR3 is made up of 16 amino acids. Germline CDR1 and CDR2: SGHTA and FQGTGA.

This clonotype was recorded only once. This rearrangement joins TRBV5-6 to TRBJ2-7; D is possibly TRBD2 (6 bases). CDR1 and CDR2 (germline): SGHDT, YYEEEE. V shed 4 bases and J shed 3 bases, with 14 bases lying between them. The CDR3 extends over 14 amino acids. DNA for the CDR3: TGTGCCAGCAGCCTCCCCGTTAGCGGCTACGAGCAGTACTTC. Translating it yields CASSLPVSGYEQYF. Full variable domain (missing parts from reference TRBV5-6 and TRBJ2-7): DAGVTQSPTHLIKTRGQQVTLRCSPKSGHDTVSWYQQALGQGPQFIFQYYEEEERQRGNFPDRFSGHQFPNYSSELNVNALLLGDSALYLCASSLPVSGYEQYFGPGTRLTVT.

This clonotype occurred many times. This chain joins TRBV5-1 and TRBJ1-2; tentative D call: TRBD1 (5 bases). With 4 bases removed from V and 6 bases from J, the gap between germline ends came to 10 bases. Germline V gene lookup returns CDR1 SGHRS and CDR2 YFSETQ. The CDR3 has 12 residues. Here the CDR3 reads CASSIDSHGYTF. Written as DNA, the CDR3 is TGCGCCAGCAGCATTGACAGCCATGGCTACACCTTC. Full variable domain (outside the CDR3, taken from reference TRBV5-1 and TRBJ1-2): KAGVTQTPRYLIKTRGQQVTLSCSPISGHRSVSWYQQTPGQGLQFLFEYFSETQRNKGNFPGRFSGRQFSNSRSEMNVSTLELGDSALYLCASSIDSHGYTFGSGTRLTVV.